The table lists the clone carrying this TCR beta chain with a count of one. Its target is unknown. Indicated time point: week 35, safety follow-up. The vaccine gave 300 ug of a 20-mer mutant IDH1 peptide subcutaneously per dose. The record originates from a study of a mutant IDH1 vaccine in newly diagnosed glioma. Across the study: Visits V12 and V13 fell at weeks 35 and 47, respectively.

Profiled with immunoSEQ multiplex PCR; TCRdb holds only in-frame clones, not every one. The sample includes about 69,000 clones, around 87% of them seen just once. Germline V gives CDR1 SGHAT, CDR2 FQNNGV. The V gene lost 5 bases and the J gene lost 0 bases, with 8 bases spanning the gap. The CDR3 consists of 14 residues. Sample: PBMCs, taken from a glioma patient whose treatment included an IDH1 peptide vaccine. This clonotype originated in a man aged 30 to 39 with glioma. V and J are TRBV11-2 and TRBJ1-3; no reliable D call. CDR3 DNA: TGTGCCAGCAGCGCTTCAAACTCTGGAAACACCATATATTTT. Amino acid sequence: CASSASNSGNTIYF.